These T cell receptor beta chains were read from a single sample in a study of HIV-infected patients and healthy controls. One entry per CDR3 protein, called by TCRdb with MiXCR from the 5' RACE reads. This sample carries 12,000 or so distinct CDR3 sequences, less than 10% of them seen once, and the ten largest clones take 20% to 30%. The sequences come from blood, collected before antiretroviral therapy. The receptors here all came from an adult with HIV infection. The donor label of this sample is uncertain. Both conserved end residues are part of each CDR3. Fields, in order: V gene, D gene, J gene, clone size, CDR3 length, CDR3 protein, CDR3 DNA. The D gene is left open where the match is weak. Expanded clones are given a class, and other clones once, few, many or no size at all.

v_gene: TRBV7-2; d_gene: TRBD2; j_gene: TRBJ2-7; abundance: many; len: 14; CDR3aa: CASSPGGGSYEQYF; CDR3nt: TGTGCCAGCAGCCCGGGGGGGGGCTCCTACGAGCAGTACTTC
v_gene: TRBV30; d_gene: TRBD1; j_gene: TRBJ2-7; abundance: many; len: 16; CDR3aa: CAWIDYRDRVTYEQYF; CDR3nt: TGTGCCTGGATAGACTACCGGGACAGGGTAACCTACGAGCAGTACTTC
v_gene: TRBV6-1; d_gene: NA; j_gene: TRBJ2-7; abundance: NA; len: 15; CDR3aa: CASSEARSSVYEQYF; CDR3nt: TGTGCCAGCAGTGAAGCGCGGTCTAGCGTCTACGAGCAGTACTTC
v_gene: TRBV5-6; d_gene: NA; j_gene: TRBJ2-6; abundance: many; len: 17; CDR3aa: CASSLSGAWTGANVLTF; CDR3nt: TGTGCCAGCAGCTTGTCGGGTGCCTGGACTGGGGCCAACGTCCTGACTTTC
v_gene: TRBV16; d_gene: NA; j_gene: TRBJ2-1; abundance: many; len: 13; CDR3aa: CASSQSEGNEQFF; CDR3nt: TGTGCCAGCAGCCAATCAGAGGGAAATGAGCAGTTCTTC
v_gene: TRBV7-2; d_gene: NA; j_gene: TRBJ2-3; abundance: medium-sized; len: 18; CDR3aa: CASSLGSDVFPYTDTQYF; CDR3nt: TGTGCCAGCAGCTTAGGGTCGGACGTCTTCCCCTACACAGATACGCAGTATTTT
v_gene: TRBV6-5; d_gene: NA; j_gene: TRBJ1-2; abundance: many; len: 13; CDR3aa: CASSSSPDYGYTF; CDR3nt: TGTGCCAGCAGTTCTTCTCCAGACTATGGCTACACCTTC
v_gene: TRBV6-5; d_gene: NA; j_gene: TRBJ1-6; abundance: many; len: 13; CDR3aa: CASSYSSNSPLHF; CDR3nt: TGTGCCAGCAGTTACTCGTCGAATTCACCCCTCCACTTT
v_gene: TRBV12-3/TRBV12-4; d_gene: NA; j_gene: TRBJ2-7; abundance: many; len: 14; CDR3aa: CASSQGGHVYEQYF; CDR3nt: TGTGCCAGCAGCCAGGGGGGACACGTATACGAGCAGTACTTC
v_gene: TRBV6-2/TRBV6-3; d_gene: NA; j_gene: TRBJ2-3; abundance: many; len: 13; CDR3aa: CASSKRNTDTQYF; CDR3nt: TGTGCCAGCAGTAAAAGGAACACAGATACGCAGTATTTT
v_gene: TRBV5-1; d_gene: TRBD2; j_gene: TRBJ2-2; abundance: NA; len: 15; CDR3aa: CASSAGGANTGELFF; CDR3nt: TGCGCCAGCAGCGCGGGGGGCGCTAACACCGGGGAGCTGTTTTTT
v_gene: TRBV19; d_gene: NA; j_gene: TRBJ2-5; abundance: NA; len: 13; CDR3aa: CASSTLTSGTQYF; CDR3nt: TGTGCCAGTAGTACGCTTACGTCAGGAACCCAGTACTTC
v_gene: TRBV21-1; d_gene: NA; j_gene: TRBJ2-5; abundance: many; len: 16; CDR3aa: CASSAQLAGSQETQYF; CDR3nt: TGTGCCAGCAGCGCCCAACTAGCGGGGTCACAAGAGACCCAGTACTTC
v_gene: TRBV11-2; d_gene: TRBD1; j_gene: TRBJ2-3; abundance: many; len: 15; CDR3aa: CASSLRQGGTDTQYF; CDR3nt: TGTGCCAGCAGCTTACGACAGGGGGGCACAGATACGCAGTATTTT
v_gene: TRBV5-4; d_gene: NA; j_gene: TRBJ2-3; abundance: many; len: 15; CDR3aa: CASTHRPTPEDTQYF; CDR3nt: TGTGCCAGCACGCACCGCCCCACGCCTGAGGATACGCAGTATTTT
v_gene: TRBV27; d_gene: NA; j_gene: TRBJ1-2; abundance: NA; len: 14; CDR3aa: CASSFTGSNYGYTF; CDR3nt: TGTGCCAGCAGTTTCACAGGGTCCAACTATGGCTACACCTTC
v_gene: TRBV4-2; d_gene: TRBD1; j_gene: TRBJ2-1; abundance: many; len: 16; CDR3aa: CASSQETGTEYNEQFF; CDR3nt: TGTGCCAGCAGCCAAGAAACCGGGACAGAATACAATGAGCAGTTCTTC
v_gene: TRBV7-3; d_gene: TRBD1; j_gene: TRBJ2-1; abundance: NA; len: 13; CDR3aa: CASSAGQVNEQFF; CDR3nt: TGTGCCAGCAGCGCCGGACAGGTCAATGAGCAGTTCTTC
v_gene: TRBV7-2; d_gene: TRBD1; j_gene: TRBJ2-7; abundance: few; len: 13; CDR3aa: CASSPDRSYEQYF; CDR3nt: TGTGCCAGCAGCCCGGACAGGAGCTACGAGCAGTACTTC
v_gene: TRBV3-2; d_gene: NA; j_gene: TRBJ1-5; abundance: medium-sized; len: 12; CDR3aa: CASSPDNQPQHF; CDR3nt: TGTGCCAGCAGCCCCGATAACCAGCCCCAGCATTTT
v_gene: TRBV5-8; d_gene: NA; j_gene: TRBJ2-4; abundance: NA; len: 18; CDR3aa: CASSLMDMDLLVKNIQYF; CDR3nt: TGTGCCAGCAGCTTGATGGACATGGACCTTTTAGTCAAAAACATTCAGTACTTC
v_gene: TRBV5-1; d_gene: NA; j_gene: TRBJ2-7; abundance: medium-sized; len: 13; CDR3aa: CASRDLPSYEQYF; CDR3nt: TGCGCCAGCAGGGACCTACCCTCCTACGAGCAGTACTTC
v_gene: TRBV19; d_gene: TRBD2; j_gene: TRBJ2-2; abundance: NA; len: 16; CDR3aa: CASPPAGGGNPGELFF; CDR3nt: TGTGCCAGTCCCCCCGCGGGGGGCGGAAACCCCGGGGAGCTGTTTTTT
v_gene: TRBV6-6; d_gene: NA; j_gene: TRBJ2-3; abundance: many; len: 12; CDR3aa: CASSSGPDTQYF; CDR3nt: TGTGCCAGCAGTTCCGGCCCCGATACGCAGTATTTT
v_gene: TRBV5-1; d_gene: TRBD2; j_gene: TRBJ2-1; abundance: medium-sized; len: 13; CDR3aa: CASRLATYNEQFF; CDR3nt: TGCGCCAGTCGACTAGCGACCTACAATGAGCAGTTCTTC
v_gene: TRBV15; d_gene: TRBD1; j_gene: TRBJ1-5; abundance: many; len: 17; CDR3aa: CATSIPRGQGAVQPQHF; CDR3nt: TGTGCCACCAGCATACCACGGGGACAGGGGGCTGTTCAGCCCCAGCATTTT
v_gene: TRBV9; d_gene: TRBD1; j_gene: TRBJ1-1; abundance: medium-sized; len: 13; CDR3aa: CASSVAPTGGAFF; CDR3nt: TGTGCCAGCAGCGTAGCCCCCACAGGGGGAGCTTTCTTT
v_gene: TRBV4-3; d_gene: NA; j_gene: TRBJ1-1; abundance: NA; len: 16; CDR3aa: CASSQGVVTSNTEAFF; CDR3nt: TGCGCCAGCAGCCAAGGGGTGGTCACAAGTAACACTGAAGCTTTCTTT
v_gene: TRBV7-2; d_gene: NA; j_gene: TRBJ1-2; abundance: many; len: 15; CDR3aa: CASSLTRQGHYGYTF; CDR3nt: TGTGCCAGCAGCTTAACCCGGCAGGGACACTATGGCTACACCTTC
v_gene: TRBV12-3/TRBV12-4; d_gene: NA; j_gene: TRBJ1-2; abundance: NA; len: 15; CDR3aa: CASSLRDRLNYGYTF; CDR3nt: TGTGCCAGCAGCCTCCGGGACCGACTTAACTATGGCTACACCTTC
v_gene: TRBV7-6; d_gene: NA; j_gene: TRBJ2-7; abundance: many; len: 13; CDR3aa: CASSLALSYEQYF; CDR3nt: TGTGCCAGCAGCTTAGCGCTATCCTACGAGCAGTACTTC
v_gene: TRBV12-3/TRBV12-4; d_gene: TRBD1; j_gene: TRBJ1-1; abundance: many; len: 16; CDR3aa: CASSPTSQAGGIEAFF; CDR3nt: TGTGCCAGCAGTCCAACATCCCAGGCAGGGGGGATCGAAGCTTTCTTT
v_gene: TRBV20-1; d_gene: TRBD1; j_gene: TRBJ1-4; abundance: many; len: 15; CDR3aa: CSARGWDRGPEKLFF; CDR3nt: TGCAGTGCTAGAGGTTGGGACAGGGGGCCGGAAAAACTGTTTTTT
v_gene: TRBV7-2; d_gene: TRBD2; j_gene: TRBJ2-1; abundance: many; len: 18; CDR3aa: CASSLLFTRERGAEEQFF; CDR3nt: TGTGCCAGCAGCCTTCTCTTTACGCGGGAGCGCGGGGCGGAAGAGCAGTTCTTC
v_gene: TRBV5-1; d_gene: TRBD2; j_gene: TRBJ2-3; abundance: many; len: 16; CDR3aa: CASLRTSRVQGDTQYF; CDR3nt: TGCGCCAGCCTCAGGACTAGTAGAGTACAAGGAGATACGCAGTATTTT
v_gene: TRBV29-1; d_gene: NA; j_gene: TRBJ2-3; abundance: many; len: 13; CDR3aa: CSVPRAGTDTQYF; CDR3nt: TGCAGCGTTCCTAGGGCGGGCACAGATACGCAGTATTTT
v_gene: TRBV30; d_gene: NA; j_gene: TRBJ1-2; abundance: medium-sized; len: 12; CDR3aa: CAWSPGTLGYTF; CDR3nt: TGTGCCTGGAGCCCTGGAACGCTTGGCTACACCTTC
v_gene: TRBV29-1; d_gene: TRBD1; j_gene: TRBJ1-5; abundance: many; len: 13; CDR3aa: CSVGAGDSKPQHF; CDR3nt: TGCAGCGTTGGGGCCGGGGACAGTAAACCCCAGCATTTT
v_gene: TRBV7-2; d_gene: NA; j_gene: TRBJ1-2; abundance: many; len: 14; CDR3aa: CASSLVHRGYGYTF; CDR3nt: TGTGCCAGCAGCTTAGTTCACCGTGGCTATGGCTACACCTTC
v_gene: TRBV19; d_gene: NA; j_gene: TRBJ2-3; abundance: NA; len: 16; CDR3aa: CASSSRTQENTDTQYF; CDR3nt: TGTGCCAGTAGTTCCCGGACCCAGGAGAACACAGATACGCAGTATTTT
v_gene: TRBV2; d_gene: NA; j_gene: TRBJ2-7; abundance: many; len: 14; CDR3aa: CATATGLNSYEQYF; CDR3nt: TGTGCCACCGCAACGGGCCTAAACTCCTACGAGCAGTACTTC
v_gene: TRBV3-2; d_gene: NA; j_gene: TRBJ2-2; abundance: many; len: 17; CDR3aa: CASSQTPGGRNTGELFF; CDR3nt: TGTGCCAGCAGCCAAACCCCAGGCGGCAGAAACACCGGGGAGCTGTTTTTT
v_gene: TRBV7-3; d_gene: TRBD2; j_gene: TRBJ2-2; abundance: many; len: 18; CDR3aa: CASSLNSGSPRDTGELFF; CDR3nt: TGTGCCAGCAGCTTAAATAGCGGGAGCCCCCGCGACACCGGGGAGCTGTTTTTT
v_gene: TRBV9; d_gene: NA; j_gene: TRBJ1-2; abundance: few; len: 15; CDR3aa: CASSVVDTGHYGYTF; CDR3nt: TGTGCCAGCAGCGTAGTGGACACGGGGCACTATGGCTACACCTTC
v_gene: TRBV18; d_gene: NA; j_gene: TRBJ2-3; abundance: many; len: 10; CDR3aa: CASSLPAQYF; CDR3nt: TGTGCCAGCTCGTTGCCTGCGCAGTATTTT